A single sample gave rise to the 19 T cell receptor beta chains below, sequenced in a study of CD8 T cells in Susac syndrome. Reverse transcription used roughly 0.5 to 1 ug RNA and random hexamers. TCRdb redid the calling of the immunoSEQ multiplex PCR reads with MiXCR, one entry per CDR3 protein. The sample has about 130,000 distinct CDR3 sequences, approximately 95% seen once. What was sequenced was CD8+ T cells from PBMCs. Source of these receptors: a human donor with multiple sclerosis.

The V gene is TRBV29-1, the J gene TRBJ2-1; D call uncertain. CDR1 and CDR2 (germline): SQVTM, ANQGSEA. Trimming left V 2 bases short and J 0 bases short, with 8 bases between. This CDR3 spans 14 amino acids. The CDR3 protein is CSVEQAISYNEQFF. For the CDR3, the DNA is TGCAGCGTTGAACAGGCCATCTCCTACAATGAGCAGTTCTTC.

The rearrangement links TRBV6-4 to TRBJ1-1; D is uncertain. The germline V gene has CDR1 MRHNA and CDR2 SNTAGT. The CDR3 extends over 15 amino acids. V shed 0 bases and J shed 1 base, with 9 bases lying between them. CDR3 bases: TGTGCCAGCAGTGACTCGAGCGTGGGGAACACTGAAGCTTTCTTT. This gives the protein CASSDSSVGNTEAFF.

In DNA, the CDR3 is TGTGCCAGCTCACCACCGGGCCCTCGCAGAGATACGCAGTATTTT. Protein product: CASSPPGPRRDTQYF. The V and J genes are TRBV18 and TRBJ2-3, with D uncertain. Germline V gene sequence: CDR1 KGHSH, CDR2 LQKENI. Trimming took off 0 bases at V and 5 bases at J, with 12 bases between the two ends. This CDR3 is 15 amino acids long.

A remark on this clonotype: The limits of the CDR3 on the DNA are not certain, so only TCRdb's listed CDR3 is given. The chain employs TRBV19 and TRBJ1-1. CDR1 LNHDA and CDR2 SQIVND come from the germline V gene (reference sequence). With termini counted, the CDR3 has 11 amino acids. The CDR3 here is CASSILAEAFF.

The rearrangement links TRBV9 to TRBJ2-3; TRBD2 matches 9 bases. Trimming removed 3 bases from V and 4 bases from J; junction bases left unmatched: 9. The CDR3 is made up of 16 amino acids. Germline CDR1 is SGDLS and CDR2 is YYNGEE. This CDR3 reads CASSAFSGGGPDTQYF. In nucleotides, the CDR3 is TGTGCCAGCAGCGCCTTTAGCGGGGGTGGACCAGATACGCAGTATTTT.

The J gene is TRBJ2-7, the V gene TRBV7-9; 10 nucleotides agree with TRBD2. The length of the CDR3 is 14 residues. The germline gives CDR1 SEHNR, CDR2 FQNEAQ (reference sequence). V lost 4 bases, J lost 6 bases, and 6 bases stayed unmatched. The CDR3 DNA sequence: TGTGCCAGCAGCTCTCAGCGGGAGGGCCTCGAGCAGTACGTC. Its translation: CASSSQREGLEQYV.

The gene calls are TRBV5-1 and TRBJ2-7; 9 bases align to TRBD1. V was pared by 2 bases and J by 1 base, with 4 bases of the junction left unmatched. The CDR3 totals 15 residues. Per the germline V gene, CDR1 is SGHRS and CDR2 is YFSETQ. Written as DNA, the CDR3 is TGCGCCAGCAGCTTAACCGGGACAGGGTCCTACGAGCAGTACTTC. Encoded protein: CASSLTGTGSYEQYF.

The rearrangement links TRBV27 to TRBJ2-1, with 7 bases identical to TRBD1. V trimming: 6 bases; J trimming: 0 bases; junction bases outside the gene matches: 8. CDR1 and CDR2 (germline): MNHEY, SMNVEV (reference sequence). This CDR3 spans 16 amino acids. The CDR3 DNA is TGTGCCAGCAGACCCGGACAGGTGAGCTCCTACAATGAGCAGTTCTTC. Residues: CASRPGQVSSYNEQFF.

In its sample, this clonotype was seen a few times. The rearrangement joins TRBV11-2 to TRBJ1-1, with D hard to call. Germline CDR1 SGHAT, CDR2 FQNNGV. CDR3 length equals 12 residues. Trimming left V 6 bases short and J 0 bases short, with 5 bases between. CDR3 nucleotide sequence: TGTGCCAGCAGACATCTGAACACTGAAGCTTTCTTT. This sequence encodes CASRHLNTEAFF.

This chain links TRBV2 with TRBJ2-1; D unresolved. CDR3 size: 12 residues. V gave up 2 bases and J gave up 7 bases, with 6 bases separating them. CDR1 and CDR2 from the germline V gene are SNHLY and FYNNEI. The CDR3 is CASSEFRNEQFF. In DNA, the CDR3 is TGTGCCAGCAGTGAATTTCGTAATGAGCAGTTCTTC.

The CDR3 sequence is CASAGLATDTQYF. The CDR3 DNA is TGCGCCAGCGCGGGACTAGCAACAGATACGCAGTATTTT. The rearrangement joins TRBV4-1 to TRBJ2-3; 9 bases are shared with TRBD2. The CDR3 runs 13 residues. The germline V gene encodes CDR1 MGHRA and CDR2 YSYEKL. J gave up 3 bases and V 8 bases, and 3 bases lay outside the gene matches.

The chain recombines TRBV30 with TRBJ2-7, with D unresolved. The germline V gene has CDR1 GTSNPN and CDR2 SVGIG (reference sequence). The CDR3 is 11 residues long. V was clipped by 1 base and J by 3 bases, with 4 bases between them. The CDR3 protein is CAWSEGYEQYV. DNA of the CDR3: TGTGCCTGGAGTGAGGGCTACGAGCAGTACGTC.

This clonotype has more than one count but fewer than ten. The V gene is TRBV9, the J gene TRBJ2-6; no definite D call. The CDR3 sequence is 13 residues long. Trimming cost V 0 bases and J 5 bases, with 3 bases left between them. In germline, CDR1 is SGDLS, CDR2 YYNGEE. The CDR3 DNA reads as TGTGCCAGCAGCGTAGGGAGGGCCAACGTCCTGACTTTC. Encoded protein: CASSVGRANVLTF.

V and J are TRBV7-9 and TRBJ2-1; 7 nucleotides line up with TRBD1. The germline gives CDR1 SEHNR, CDR2 FQNEAQ (reference sequence). The junction had 6 bases not matched to a gene; V was cut back by 1 base and J by 9 bases. CDR3 length: 14 residues. The CDR3 DNA reads TGTGCCAGCAGCTTAGGACAGGGATCGGCTGAGCAGTTCTTC. This codes for CASSLGQGSAEQFF.

V is TRBV7-9 and J is TRBJ2-1; TRBD2 aligns across 9 bases. Germline trimming cut 9 bases from V and 8 bases from J; bases unmatched to any gene: 5. This CDR3 is built from 12 residues. The germline V gene encodes CDR1 SEHNR and CDR2 FQNEAQ (reference sequence). In nucleotides, the CDR3 is TGTGCCAGTAGCGGGAGCTGGGATGAGCAGTTCTTC. The encoded protein is CASSGSWDEQFF.

The sample holds one count of this clonotype. J is TRBJ2-1 and V is TRBV11-1, with 15 nucleotides matching TRBD2. After removal of 4 bases from V and 1 base from J, the junction contained 5 bases not matched to a gene. Germline-derived CDR1 and CDR2 are SGHAT and FQDESV (reference sequence). CDR3 length: 18 residues. DNA of the CDR3: TGTGCCAGCAGCTCGGGACTAGCGGGAGGAATATCCTACAATGAGCAGTTCTTC. This sequence encodes CASSSGLAGGISYNEQFF.

A note on this clonotype: A read error may account for a junction end that differs from germline. This rearrangement joins TRBV4-1 to TRBJ2-7, with D maybe TRBD1 (5 bases). Germline V gene lookup returns CDR1 MGHRA and CDR2 YSYEKL. The CDR3 length is 14 residues. The CDR3 is CASSQVGVGYKQYF. The CDR3 DNA sequence: TGCGCCAGCAGCCAAGTAGGGGTGGGCTACAAGCAGTACTTC.

The rearrangement joins TRBV19 to TRBJ1-1; D might be TRBD1 (5 bases). CDR3 length: 13 residues. The germline V gene has CDR1 LNHDA and CDR2 SQIVND (reference sequence). The germline V and J ends were trimmed by 1 base and 7 bases, with 10 bases remaining between them. CDR3 nucleotide sequence: TGTGCCAGTAGTATAGGGCAGGGATTTGAAGCTTTCTTT. Encoded protein: CASSIGQGFEAFF.

V gene TRBV6-5 combines with J gene TRBJ2-7, with D perhaps matching TRBD2 (5 bases). CDR1 is MNHEY, CDR2 SVGAGI, per germline. CDR3 length: 17 residues. Trimming took 0 bases from V and 4 from J, leaving 19 bases between them. The chain's CDR3 is CASSYSEETGSPYEQYF. CDR3 DNA: TGTGCCAGCAGTTACTCGGAGGAAACCGGGTCTCCTTACGAGCAGTACTTC.